The present TCR beta chain was sequenced within a study of T cells after posttransplantation cyclophosphamide. Study-level results: TRB overlap between skin or GI tissue T cells and blood was limited. Later blood repertoires were often dominated by clones from the donor CD8+ memory compartment.

As to this clone: Its antigen is unknown.

The method was immunoSEQ multiplex PCR; TCRdb's version includes in-frame clones alone and lacks a portion of them. Here the sample spans about 22,000 clones, 73% being singletons. CDR3 length equals 16 residues. Germline assignment: CDR1 GTSNPN and CDR2 SVGIG (reference sequence). The V and J ends lost 0 bases and 3 bases, in that order; junction bases with no gene match: 11. The related graft donor's blood sample was taken on the day of bone marrow donation. The rearrangement uses TRBV30 and TRBJ2-7; 7 bases line up with TRBD1. The TCR originated in a woman aged 55-69 years in good health, CMV-negative, and a related stem cell transplant donor. Sample: memory CD4+ T cells sorted from PBMCs. The CDR3 spells CAWSVSRTGSGYEQYF. For the CDR3, the DNA is TGTGCCTGGAGTGTATCTCGGACAGGATCAGGCTACGAGCAGTACTTC.